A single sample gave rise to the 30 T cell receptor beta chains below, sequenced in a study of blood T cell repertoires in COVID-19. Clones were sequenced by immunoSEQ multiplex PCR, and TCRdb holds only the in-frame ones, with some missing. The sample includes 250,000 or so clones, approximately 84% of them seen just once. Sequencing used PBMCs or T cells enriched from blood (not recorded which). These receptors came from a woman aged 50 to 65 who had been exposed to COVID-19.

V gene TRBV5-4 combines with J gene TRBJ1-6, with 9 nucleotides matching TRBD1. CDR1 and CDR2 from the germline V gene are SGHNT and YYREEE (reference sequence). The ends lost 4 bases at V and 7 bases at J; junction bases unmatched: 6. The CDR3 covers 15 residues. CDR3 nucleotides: TGTGCCAGCAGCCCCGGGACAGGGCGGAATTCACCCCTCCACTTT. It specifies CASSPGTGRNSPLHF.

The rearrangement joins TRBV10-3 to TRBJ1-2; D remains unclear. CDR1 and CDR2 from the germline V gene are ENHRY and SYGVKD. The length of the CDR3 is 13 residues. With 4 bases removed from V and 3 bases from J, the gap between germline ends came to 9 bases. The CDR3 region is CAISGARDYGYTF. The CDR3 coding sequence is TGTGCCATCAGTGGGGCCCGCGACTATGGCTACACCTTC.

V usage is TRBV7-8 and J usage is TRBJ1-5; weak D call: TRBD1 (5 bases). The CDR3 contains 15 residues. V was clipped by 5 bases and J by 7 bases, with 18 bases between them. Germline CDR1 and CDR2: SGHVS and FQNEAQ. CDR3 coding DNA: TGTGCCAGCAGCCGAGCTCCAGGGCAGGGACAGCCCCAGCATTTT. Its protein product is CASSRAPGQGQPQHF. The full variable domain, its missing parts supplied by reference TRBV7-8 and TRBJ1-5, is GAGVSQSPRYKVAKRGQDVALRCDPISGHVSLFWYQQALGQGPEFLTYFQNEAQLDKSGLPSDRFFAERPEGSVSTLKIQRTQQEDSAVYLCASSRAPGQGQPQHFGDGTRLSIL.

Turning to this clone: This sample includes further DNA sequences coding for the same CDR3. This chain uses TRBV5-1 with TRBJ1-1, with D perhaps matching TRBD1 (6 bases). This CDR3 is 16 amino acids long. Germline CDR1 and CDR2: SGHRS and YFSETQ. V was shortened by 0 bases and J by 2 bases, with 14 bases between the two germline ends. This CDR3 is CASSLGTGFGNTEAFF. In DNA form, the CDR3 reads TGCGCCAGCAGCTTGGGTACAGGGTTTGGTAACACTGAAGCTTTCTTT.

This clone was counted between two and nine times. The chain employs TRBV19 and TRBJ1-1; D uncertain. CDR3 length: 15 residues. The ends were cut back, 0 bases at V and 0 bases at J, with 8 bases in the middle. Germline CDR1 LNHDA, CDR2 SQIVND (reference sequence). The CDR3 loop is CASSIDTAMNTEAFF. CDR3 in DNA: TGTGCCAGTAGTATAGATACAGCCATGAACACTGAAGCTTTCTTT.

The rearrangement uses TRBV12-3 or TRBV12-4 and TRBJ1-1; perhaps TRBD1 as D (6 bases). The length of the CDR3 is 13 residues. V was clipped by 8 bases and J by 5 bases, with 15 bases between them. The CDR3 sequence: CASARGGRTEAFF. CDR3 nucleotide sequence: TGTGCCAGCGCCAGGGGCGGGCGAACTGAAGCTTTCTTT.

The CDR3 DNA follows: TGCGCCAGCAGCTTGGTCGGGGACACTGAAGCTTTCTTT. Its translation: CASSLVGDTEAFF. The gene calls are TRBV5-1 and TRBJ1-1; D remains unclear. Per the germline V gene, CDR1 is SGHRS and CDR2 is YFSETQ. The CDR3 contains 13 residues. Trimming removed 0 bases at V and 3 bases at J, with 6 bases between.

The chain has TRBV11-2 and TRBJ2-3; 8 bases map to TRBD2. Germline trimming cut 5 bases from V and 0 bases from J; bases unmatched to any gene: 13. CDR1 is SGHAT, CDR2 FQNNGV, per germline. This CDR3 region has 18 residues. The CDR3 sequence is CASSPRGRGVTSTDTQYF. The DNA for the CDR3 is TGTGCCAGCAGCCCGCGGGGGCGGGGGGTCACTAGCACAGATACGCAGTATTTT.

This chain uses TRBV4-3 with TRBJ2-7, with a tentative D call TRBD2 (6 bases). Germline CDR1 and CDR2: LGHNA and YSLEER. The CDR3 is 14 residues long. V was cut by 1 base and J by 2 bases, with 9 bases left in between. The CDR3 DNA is TGCGCCAGCAGCCAAGGAGCGGGCGCCTACGAGCAGTACTTC. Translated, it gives CASSQGAGAYEQYF.

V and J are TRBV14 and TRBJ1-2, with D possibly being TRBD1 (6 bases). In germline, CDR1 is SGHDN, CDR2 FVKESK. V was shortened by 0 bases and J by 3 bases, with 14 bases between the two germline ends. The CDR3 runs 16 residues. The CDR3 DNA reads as TGTGCCAGCAGCCAAGATCTTGGGCAGGGGTACTATGGCTACACCTTC. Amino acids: CASSQDLGQGYYGYTF.

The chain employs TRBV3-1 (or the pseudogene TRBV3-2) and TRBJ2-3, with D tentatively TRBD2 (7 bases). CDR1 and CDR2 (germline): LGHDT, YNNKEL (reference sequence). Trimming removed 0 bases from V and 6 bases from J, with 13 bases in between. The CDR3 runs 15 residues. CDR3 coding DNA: TGTGCCAGCAGCCAAGAAGGGGGGGGCCTGGATACGCAGTATTTT. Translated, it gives CASSQEGGGLDTQYF.

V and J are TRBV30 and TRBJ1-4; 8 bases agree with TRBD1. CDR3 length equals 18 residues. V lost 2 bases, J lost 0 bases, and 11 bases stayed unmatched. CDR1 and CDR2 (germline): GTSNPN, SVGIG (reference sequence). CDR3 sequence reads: CAWSQWDRIEPTNEKLFF. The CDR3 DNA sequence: TGTGCCTGGAGTCAGTGGGACAGGATAGAACCAACTAATGAAAAACTGTTTTTT.

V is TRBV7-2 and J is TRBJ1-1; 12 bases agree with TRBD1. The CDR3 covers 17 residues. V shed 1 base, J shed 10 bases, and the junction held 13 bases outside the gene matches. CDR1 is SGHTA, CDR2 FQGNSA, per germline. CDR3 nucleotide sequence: TGTGCCAGCAGCTTAGGGGACAGGGGGCGTTCCTGGGTAGGAGCTTTCTTT. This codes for CASSLGDRGRSWVGAFF.

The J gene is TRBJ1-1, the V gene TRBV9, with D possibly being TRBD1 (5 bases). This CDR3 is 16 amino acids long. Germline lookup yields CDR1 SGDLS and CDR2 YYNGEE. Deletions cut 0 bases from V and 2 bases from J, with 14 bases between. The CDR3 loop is CASSVESQGGNTEAFF. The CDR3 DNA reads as TGTGCCAGCAGCGTAGAATCCCAGGGTGGCAACACTGAAGCTTTCTTT.

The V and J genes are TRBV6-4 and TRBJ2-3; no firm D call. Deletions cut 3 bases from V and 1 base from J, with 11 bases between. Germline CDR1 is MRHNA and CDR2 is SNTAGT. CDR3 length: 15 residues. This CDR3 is CASSEEFRGTDTQYF. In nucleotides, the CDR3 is TGTGCCAGCAGTGAGGAATTCCGGGGCACAGATACGCAGTATTTT.

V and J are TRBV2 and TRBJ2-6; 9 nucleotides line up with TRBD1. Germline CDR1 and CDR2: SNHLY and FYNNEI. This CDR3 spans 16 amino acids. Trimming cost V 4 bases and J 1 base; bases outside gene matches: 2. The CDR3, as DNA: TGTGCCAGCAGTGGGGACAGGGATTCTGGGGCCAACGTCCTGACTTTC. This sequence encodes CASSGDRDSGANVLTF.

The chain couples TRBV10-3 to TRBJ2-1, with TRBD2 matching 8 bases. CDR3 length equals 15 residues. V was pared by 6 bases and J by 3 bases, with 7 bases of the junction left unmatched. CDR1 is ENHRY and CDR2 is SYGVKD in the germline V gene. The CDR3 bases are TGTGCCATCAGAGGAGCGGGGGCCAACTACAATGAGCAGTTCTTC. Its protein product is CAIRGAGANYNEQFF.

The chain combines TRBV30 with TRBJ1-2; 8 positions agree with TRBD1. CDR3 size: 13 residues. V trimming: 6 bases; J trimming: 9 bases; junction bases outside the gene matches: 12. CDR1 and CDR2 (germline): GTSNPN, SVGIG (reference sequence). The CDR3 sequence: CACNGQGEFRYTF. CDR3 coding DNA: TGTGCCTGTAATGGACAGGGAGAATTTCGCTACACCTTC.

CDR3 protein: CASSREGPPDTQYF. Here the CDR3 DNA reads TGCGCCAGCAGCCGGGAGGGTCCACCAGATACGCAGTATTTT. The rearrangement uses TRBV5-1 and TRBJ2-3; the match to TRBD2 covers 8 bases. Germline-derived CDR1 and CDR2 are SGHRS and YFSETQ. V trimming: 4 bases; J trimming: 4 bases; junction bases outside the gene matches: 5. The CDR3 totals 14 residues.

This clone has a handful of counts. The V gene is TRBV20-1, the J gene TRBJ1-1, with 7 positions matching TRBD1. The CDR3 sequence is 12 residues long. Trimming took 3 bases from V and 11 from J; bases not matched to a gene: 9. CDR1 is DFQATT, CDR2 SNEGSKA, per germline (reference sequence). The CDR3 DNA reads TGCAGTGCTAGTACAGGGGATCTGTCCGCTTTCTTT. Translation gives CSASTGDLSAFF.

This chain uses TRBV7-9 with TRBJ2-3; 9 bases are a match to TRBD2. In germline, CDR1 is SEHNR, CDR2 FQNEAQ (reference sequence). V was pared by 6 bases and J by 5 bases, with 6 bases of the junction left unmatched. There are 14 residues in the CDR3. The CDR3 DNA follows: TGTGCCAGCAGTGGCGGGGGGGCTATAGATACGCAGTATTTT. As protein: CASSGGGAIDTQYF.

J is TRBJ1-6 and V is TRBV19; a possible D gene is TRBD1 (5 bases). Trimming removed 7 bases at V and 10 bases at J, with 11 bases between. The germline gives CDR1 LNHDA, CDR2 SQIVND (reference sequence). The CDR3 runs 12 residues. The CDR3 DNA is TGTGCCAGTATAAGGGGAGGATCACCCCTCCACTTT. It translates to CASIRGGSPLHF. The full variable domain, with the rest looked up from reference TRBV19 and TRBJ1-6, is DGGITQSPKYLFRKEGQNVTLSCEQNLNHDAMYWYRQDPGQGLRLIYYSQIVNDFQKGDIAEGYSVSREKKESFPLTVTSAQKNPTAFYLCASIRGGSPLHFGNGTRLTVT.

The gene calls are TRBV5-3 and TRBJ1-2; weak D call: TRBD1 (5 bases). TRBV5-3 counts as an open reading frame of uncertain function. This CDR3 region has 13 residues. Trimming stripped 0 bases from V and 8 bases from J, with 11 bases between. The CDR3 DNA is TGTGCCAGAAGCTTGGACACCAACAGGGGCTACACCTTC. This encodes CARSLDTNRGYTF.

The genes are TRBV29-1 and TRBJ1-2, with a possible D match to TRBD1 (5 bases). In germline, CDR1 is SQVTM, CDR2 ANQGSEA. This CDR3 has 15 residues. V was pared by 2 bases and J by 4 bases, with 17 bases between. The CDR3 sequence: CSVELMDSGVYGYTF. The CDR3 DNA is TGCAGCGTTGAATTAATGGATTCGGGGGTCTATGGCTACACCTTC.

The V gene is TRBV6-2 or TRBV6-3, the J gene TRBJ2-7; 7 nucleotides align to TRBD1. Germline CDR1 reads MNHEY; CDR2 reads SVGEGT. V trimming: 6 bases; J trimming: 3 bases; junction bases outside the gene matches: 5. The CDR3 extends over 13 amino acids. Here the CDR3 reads CASSLPGGYEQYF. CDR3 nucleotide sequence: TGTGCCAGCAGCCTTCCAGGGGGCTACGAGCAGTACTTC.

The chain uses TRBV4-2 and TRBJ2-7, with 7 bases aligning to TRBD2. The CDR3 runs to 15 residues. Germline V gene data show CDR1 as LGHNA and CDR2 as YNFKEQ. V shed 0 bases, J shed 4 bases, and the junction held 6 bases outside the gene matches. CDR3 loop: CASSQDSSGEYEQYF. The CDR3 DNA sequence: TGTGCCAGCAGCCAAGATTCCAGCGGGGAGTACGAGCAGTACTTC.

The DNA of the CDR3 is TGTGCCAGCTCACCAGTGATTAGGCGGGGCCCTCAAGAGACCCAGTACTTC. Its translation: CASSPVIRRGPQETQYF. The chain is built from TRBV18 and TRBJ2-5, with a weak D call TRBD2 (6 bases). The CDR3 covers 17 residues. V shed 2 bases and J shed 2 bases, with 18 bases lying between them. CDR1 KGHSH and CDR2 LQKENI come from the germline V gene. The entire variable domain, with the rest obtained from reference TRBV18 and TRBJ2-5, is as follows: NAGVMQNPRHLVRRRGQEARLRCSPMKGHSHVYWYRQLPEEGLKFMVYLQKENIIDESGMPKERFSAEFPKEGPSILRIQQVVRGDSAAYFCASSPVIRRGPQETQYFGPGTRLLVL.

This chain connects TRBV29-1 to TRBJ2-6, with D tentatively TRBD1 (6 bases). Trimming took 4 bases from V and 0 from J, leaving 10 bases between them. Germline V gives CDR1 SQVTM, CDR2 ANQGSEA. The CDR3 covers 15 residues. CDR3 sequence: CSVGQALSGANVLTF. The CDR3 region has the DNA TGCAGCGTTGGACAGGCACTCTCTGGGGCCAACGTCCTGACTTTC.

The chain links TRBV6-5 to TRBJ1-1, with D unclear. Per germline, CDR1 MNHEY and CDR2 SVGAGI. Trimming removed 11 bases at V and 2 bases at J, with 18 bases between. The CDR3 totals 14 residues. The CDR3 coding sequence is TGTGCCGGAACGAAAACAGTTTTTAACACTGAAGCTTTCTTT. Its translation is CAGTKTVFNTEAFF.

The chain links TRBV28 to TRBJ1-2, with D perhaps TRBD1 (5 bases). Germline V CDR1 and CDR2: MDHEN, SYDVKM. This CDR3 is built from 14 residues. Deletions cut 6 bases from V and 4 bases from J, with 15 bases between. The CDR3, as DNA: TGTGCCAGCAGGCTTATGGGGCAGGTCTATGGCTACACCTTC. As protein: CASRLMGQVYGYTF.